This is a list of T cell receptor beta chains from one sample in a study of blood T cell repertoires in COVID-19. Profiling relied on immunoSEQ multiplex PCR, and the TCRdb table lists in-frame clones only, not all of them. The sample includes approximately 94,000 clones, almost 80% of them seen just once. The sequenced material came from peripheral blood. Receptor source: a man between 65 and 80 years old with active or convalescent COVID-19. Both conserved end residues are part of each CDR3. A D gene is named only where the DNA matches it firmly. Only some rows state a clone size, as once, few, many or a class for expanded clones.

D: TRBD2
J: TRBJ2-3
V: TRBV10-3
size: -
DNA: TGTGCCATCAGGTCGGACGGCGGGGGGGCAGATACGCAGTATTTT
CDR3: CAIRSDGGGADTQYF

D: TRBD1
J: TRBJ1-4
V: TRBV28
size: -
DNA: TGTGCCAGCACCGCCGGGACAGGCAATGAAAAACTGTTTTTT
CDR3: CASTAGTGNEKLFF

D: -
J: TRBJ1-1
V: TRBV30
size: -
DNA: TGTGCCTGGAGTTTAGTTGGGACAAACACTGAAGCTTTCTTT
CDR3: CAWSLVGTNTEAFF

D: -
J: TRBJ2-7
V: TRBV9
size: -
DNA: TGTGCCAGTTCCCCGACAGGATCGATATACGAGCAGTACTTC
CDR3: CASSPTGSIYEQYF

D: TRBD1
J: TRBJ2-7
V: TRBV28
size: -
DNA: TGTGCCAGCAGTTGGGACAGGGAATACGAGCAGTACTTC
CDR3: CASSWDREYEQYF

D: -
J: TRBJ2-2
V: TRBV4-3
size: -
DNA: TGCGCCAGCAGCCAAGATAAAGGGGGATGGTCCGGGGAGCTGTTTTTT
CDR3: CASSQDKGGWSGELFF

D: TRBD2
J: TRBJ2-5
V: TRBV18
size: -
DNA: TGTGCCAGCTCACCCAGTCCCCTCTCTAGCGGGAGGGCTCGGTGGACCCAGTACTTC
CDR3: CASSPSPLSSGRARWTQYF

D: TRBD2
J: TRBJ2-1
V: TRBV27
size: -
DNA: TGTGCCAGCAGTCCAACCTCGACTAGCGGGACGATCTACAATGAGCAGTTCTTC
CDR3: CASSPTSTSGTIYNEQFF

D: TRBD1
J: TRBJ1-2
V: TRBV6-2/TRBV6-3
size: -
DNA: TGTGCCAGCAGCCGGGACAGGGGAGACTACACCTTC
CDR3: CASSRDRGDYTF

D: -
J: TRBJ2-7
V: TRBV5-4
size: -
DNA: TGTGCCAGCAGCTTGGGGGGCCGTTCCTACGAGCAGTACTTC
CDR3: CASSLGGRSYEQYF

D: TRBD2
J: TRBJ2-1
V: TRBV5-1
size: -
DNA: TGCGCCAGCAGCGTAACTAGCGGGAGGTCCGATGAGCAGTTCTTC
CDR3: CASSVTSGRSDEQFF

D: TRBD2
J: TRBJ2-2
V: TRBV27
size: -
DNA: TGTGCCAGCAGTTCACCCGGACTAGCGGGGTGGACCGGGGAGCTGTTTTTT
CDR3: CASSSPGLAGWTGELFF

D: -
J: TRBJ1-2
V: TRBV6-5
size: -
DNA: TGTGCCAGCGCTTTACGACAAGTCTCGGATGGCTACACCTTC
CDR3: CASALRQVSDGYTF

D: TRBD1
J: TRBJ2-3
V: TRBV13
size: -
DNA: TGTGCCAGCAGCCGCACGTCAAGGGGGCTAGGGGATACGCAGTATTTT
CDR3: CASSRTSRGLGDTQYF

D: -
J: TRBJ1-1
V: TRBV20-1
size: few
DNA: TGCAGTGCTAGTTCCCGGCAGGCGAACACTGAAGCTTTCTTT
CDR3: CSASSRQANTEAFF

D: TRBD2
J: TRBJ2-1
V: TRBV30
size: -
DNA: TGTGCCTGGAGTTCGACTAGCGGAAGCTCCTACAATGAGCAGTTCTTC
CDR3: CAWSSTSGSSYNEQFF

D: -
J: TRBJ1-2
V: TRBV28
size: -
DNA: TGTGCCAGCAGTTTACCCTTGACAGGAGGCTACACCTTC
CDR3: CASSLPLTGGYTF

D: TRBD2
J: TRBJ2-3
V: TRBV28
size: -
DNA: TGTGCCAGCCGGAACGGGGGGGCCCCAGATACGCAGTATTTT
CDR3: CASRNGGAPDTQYF

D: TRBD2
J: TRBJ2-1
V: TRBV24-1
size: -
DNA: TGTGCCACCAGTGGGCGAGGGCGGGAGGTCCTTGTTTCCTACAATGAGCAGTTCTTC
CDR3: CATSGRGREVLVSYNEQFF

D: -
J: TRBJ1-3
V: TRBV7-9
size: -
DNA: TGTGCCAGCAGCCTAGGACATATCTCTGGAAACACCATATATTTT
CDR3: CASSLGHISGNTIYF

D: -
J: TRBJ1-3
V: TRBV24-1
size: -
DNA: TGTGCCACCAGTGATGCTCGGGACATCCGGAACACCATATATTTT
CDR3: CATSDARDIRNTIYF

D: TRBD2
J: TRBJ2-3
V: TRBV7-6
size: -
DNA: TGTGCCAGCAGCTTAGGTAGCGGGGGGCCCACAGATACGCAGTATTTT
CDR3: CASSLGSGGPTDTQYF

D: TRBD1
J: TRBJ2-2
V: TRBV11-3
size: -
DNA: TGTGCCAGCGGGACAGGGAACACCGGGGAGCTGTTTTTT
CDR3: CASGTGNTGELFF

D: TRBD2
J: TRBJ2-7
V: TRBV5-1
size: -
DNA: TGCGCCAGCAGCCTACCCCCGGGACTAGCGGGAGGGTCTGTCAACGAGCAGTACTTC
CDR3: CASSLPPGLAGGSVNEQYF

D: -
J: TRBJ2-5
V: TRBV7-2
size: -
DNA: TGTGCCAGCAGCTTAGGGGCTCAGGAGACCCAGTACTTC
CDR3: CASSLGAQETQYF

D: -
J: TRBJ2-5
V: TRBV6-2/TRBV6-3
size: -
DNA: TGTGCCAGCAGTTTAATGACTTCCCACCAGTACCAAGAGACCCAGTACTTC
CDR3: CASSLMTSHQYQETQYF

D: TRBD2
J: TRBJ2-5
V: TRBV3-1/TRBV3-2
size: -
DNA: TGTGCCAGCAGCTTAGCGGGAAGCAGTGAGACCCAGTACTTC
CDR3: CASSLAGSSETQYF

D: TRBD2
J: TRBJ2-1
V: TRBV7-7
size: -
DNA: TGTGCTAGCAGCTTAGGGGCGGGAGGCCAGGATGAGCAGTTCTTC
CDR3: CASSLGAGGQDEQFF

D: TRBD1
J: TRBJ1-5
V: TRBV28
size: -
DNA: TGTGCCAGCAGTCAGACAGGGGGGCCTAGCAATCAGCCCCAGCATTTT
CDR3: CASSQTGGPSNQPQHF

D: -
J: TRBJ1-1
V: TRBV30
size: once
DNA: TGTGCCTGGAGCCCGGACAGTTTGTCCGTGAACACTGAAGCTTTCTTT
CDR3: CAWSPDSLSVNTEAFF

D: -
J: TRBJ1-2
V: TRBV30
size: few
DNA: TGTGCCTACCGGGGAGCAAACTATGGCTACACCTTC
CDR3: CAYRGANYGYTF

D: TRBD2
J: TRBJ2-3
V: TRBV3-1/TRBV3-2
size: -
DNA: TGTGCCAGCAGCCAAGCAACGGGAGGTATCGCAGATACGCAGTATTTT
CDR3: CASSQATGGIADTQYF

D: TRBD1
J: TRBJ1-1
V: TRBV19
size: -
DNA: TGTGCCAGTAGTCACCCCGGGACAGTTAACACTGAAGCTTTCTTT
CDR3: CASSHPGTVNTEAFF

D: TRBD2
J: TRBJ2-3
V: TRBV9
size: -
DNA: TGTGCCAGCAGGACCGGGACTAGCGGGAGCACAGATACGCAGTATTTT
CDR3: CASRTGTSGSTDTQYF

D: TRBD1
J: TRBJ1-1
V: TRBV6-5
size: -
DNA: TGTGCCAGCAGGCGAGGAGGGGGCGGGAACACTGAAGCTTTCTTT
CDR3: CASRRGGGGNTEAFF

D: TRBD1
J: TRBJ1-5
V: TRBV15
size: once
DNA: TGTGCCACCAGCGAGGACAGGGTAGGACGTCAGCCCCAGCATTTT
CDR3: CATSEDRVGRQPQHF

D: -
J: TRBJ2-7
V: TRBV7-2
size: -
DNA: TGTGCCAGCAGCCAGGATGGGTTAGACGAGCAGTACTTC
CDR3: CASSQDGLDEQYF

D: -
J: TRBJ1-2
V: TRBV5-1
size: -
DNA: TGCGCCAGCAGCTTGGGTTCTTCGGGTTTGGATGGCTACACCTTC
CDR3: CASSLGSSGLDGYTF

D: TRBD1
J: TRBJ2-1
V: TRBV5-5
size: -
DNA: TGTGCCAGCAGCTTGAACAGGGGCTCCTACAATGAGCAGTTCTTC
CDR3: CASSLNRGSYNEQFF

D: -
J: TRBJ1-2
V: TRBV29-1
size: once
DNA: TGCAGCGTTGACTTCGGGGGATATGGCTACACCTTC
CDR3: CSVDFGGYGYTF